This passage covers 3 T cell receptor beta chains from one sample sequenced in a study of blood T cell repertoires in COVID-19 (TCRdb year 2020). Library generation was performed with the immunoSEQ multiplex PCR assay. TCRdb re-hosts the immuneACCESS table, in-frame sequences only. Its copies lack some clones; in the studies checked, an unresolved V gene accounts for under half of them, and the cause for the rest is not known. This sample gives approximately 200,000 clones in total; around nine tenths of them show up just once. 5.5% to 8.5% of the sample is taken by the ten largest. The sequenced sample was PBMCs or T cells enriched from blood (not recorded which). These receptors were obtained from a man younger than 40 in a cohort exposed to, infected with or recovered from COVID-19 (not recorded which).

V is TRBV5-1 and J is TRBJ2-5; D is perhaps TRBD2 (6 bases). The V gene's germline CDR1 is SGHRS and CDR2 YFSETQ. The CDR3 sequence is 15 residues long. V lost 3 bases to trimming and J lost 5 bases, with 17 bases between them. For the CDR3, the DNA is TGCGCCAGCAGCTCCGCCCCCGGGGGTGCGGAGACCCAGTACTTC. This sequence encodes CASSSAPGGAETQYF.

The chain recombines TRBV6-5 with TRBJ2-7; D is unclear. CDR3 length: 12 residues. Germline CDR1 MNHEY, CDR2 SVGAGI. V was shortened by 4 bases and J by 6 bases, with 10 bases between the two germline ends. The CDR3 DNA follows: TGTGCCAGCAGTTTGACACAGTTCGAGCAGTACTTC. Translation gives CASSLTQFEQYF.

This clone showed up just once. The chain uses TRBV28 and TRBJ1-6; no clear D gene. The V end lost 3 bases, the J end lost 9 bases, and 6 bases lay between the germline ends. CDR3 length: 12 amino acids. CDR1 is MDHEN and CDR2 is SYDVKM in the germline V gene. The CDR3 nucleotides read TGTGCCAGCAGTTTCCGGAGTTCACCCCTCCACTTT. Translated, it gives CASSFRSSPLHF.